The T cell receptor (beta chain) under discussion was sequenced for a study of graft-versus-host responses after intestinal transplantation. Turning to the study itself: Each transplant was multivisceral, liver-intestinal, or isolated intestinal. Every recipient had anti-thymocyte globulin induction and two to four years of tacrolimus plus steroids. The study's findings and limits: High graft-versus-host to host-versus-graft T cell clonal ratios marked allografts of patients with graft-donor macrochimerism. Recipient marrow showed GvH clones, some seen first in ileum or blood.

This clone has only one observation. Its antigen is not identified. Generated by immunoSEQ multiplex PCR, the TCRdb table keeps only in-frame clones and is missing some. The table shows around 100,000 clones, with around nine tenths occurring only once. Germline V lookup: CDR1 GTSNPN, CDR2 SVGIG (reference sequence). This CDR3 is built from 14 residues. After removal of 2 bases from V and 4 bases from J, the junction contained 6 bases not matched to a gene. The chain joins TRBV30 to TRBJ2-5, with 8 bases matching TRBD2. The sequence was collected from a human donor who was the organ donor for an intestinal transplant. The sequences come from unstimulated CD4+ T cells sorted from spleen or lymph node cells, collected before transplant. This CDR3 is CAWSIGLARETQYF. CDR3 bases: TGTGCCTGGAGTATCGGACTAGCTAGAGAGACCCAGTACTTC.